These 2 T cell receptor beta chains were all obtained from the same sample, sequenced in a study of T cells in Graves' hyperthyroidism and ophthalmopathy. Amplification of TCR beta CDR3 regions was performed using RNA transcripts as template. The primer set for the first-round RT-PCR of the TCR CDR3 was HTBI. MiXCR, applied by TCRdb to the multiplex PCR reads, yields one record per CDR3 protein. The repertoire consists of 350,000 or so distinct CDR3 sequences, with 15% to 20% occurring once and the leading ten covering around 16%. The source material was blood. Source of these receptors: a woman in her thirties or forties with Graves' ophthalmopathy.

This clonotype occurred a few times. A much larger clone lies one base from this, so it may be a read error. The chain couples TRBV28 to TRBJ2-7; unclear D gene. V was pared by 1 base and J by 7 bases, with 17 bases between. Germline V CDR1 and CDR2: MDHEN, SYDVKM. The CDR3 is made up of 15 amino acids. CDR3 sequence reads: CASSLYGGWGLEQYF. The CDR3 DNA follows: TGTGCCAGCAGTTTATACGGTGGGTGGGGTCTAGAGCAGTACTTC.

This chain joins TRBV6-1 and TRBJ1-5; possible D gene TRBD1, 6 bases. Per the germline V gene, CDR1 is MNHNS and CDR2 is SASEGT. Trimming shortened V by 6 bases and J by 4 bases, and 22 bases separated the two germline ends. This CDR3 contains 17 residues. The CDR3: CASSLKSQGTGNQPQHF. CDR3 in DNA: TGTGCCAGCAGCCTGAAGTCCCAGGGGACGGGGAATCAGCCCCAGCATTTT.